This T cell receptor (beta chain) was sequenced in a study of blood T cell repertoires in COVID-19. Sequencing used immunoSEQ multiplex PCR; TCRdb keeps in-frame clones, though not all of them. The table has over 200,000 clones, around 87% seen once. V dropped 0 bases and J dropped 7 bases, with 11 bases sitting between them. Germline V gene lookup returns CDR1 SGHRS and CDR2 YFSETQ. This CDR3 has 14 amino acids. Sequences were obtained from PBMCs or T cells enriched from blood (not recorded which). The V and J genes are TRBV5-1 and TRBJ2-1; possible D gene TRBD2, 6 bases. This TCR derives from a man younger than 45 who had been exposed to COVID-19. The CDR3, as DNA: TGCGCCAGCAGCTTGGGCGGGGTAACGAATGAGCAGTTCTTC. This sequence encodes CASSLGGVTNEQFF.